Given below is one TCR beta chain in context. At one end, the junction sequence differs from germline, possibly due to a read error. The data are from a study of CD8 T cells in Susac syndrome. About 0.45 to 1 ug RNA was reverse transcribed with random hexamers. A single record per CDR3 protein comes from TCRdb applying MiXCR to the immunoSEQ multiplex PCR reads. The table has 95,000 to 150,000 distinct CDR3 sequences, around 94% seen once; the top ten hold 0.28%. The length of the CDR3 is 14 residues. The germline V gene encodes CDR1 SNHLY and CDR2 FYNNEI. Sample: CD8+ T cells from PBMCs. The origin of this receptor is a human donor with Susac syndrome. This chain links TRBV2 with TRBJ2-3; D gene uncertain. The CDR3, as DNA: TGTGCCAGCACTGAAGGCAGGAGCACAGATACGCAGTATTTT. Amino acid sequence: CASTEGRSTDTQYF. The complete variable domain, with remaining parts taken from reference TRBV2 and TRBJ2-3, reads EPEVTQTPSHQVTQMGQEVILRCVPISNHLYFYWYRQILGQKVEFLVSFYNNEISEKSEIFDDQFSVERPDGSNFTLKIRSTKLEDSAMYFCASTEGRSTDTQYFGPGTRLTVL.